These 10 T cell receptor beta chains share one sample of origin, sequenced in a study of cytomegalovirus exposure and HLA in healthy donors. Primers: 60 Vbeta forward and 13 Jbeta reverse. This table comes from immunoSEQ multiplex PCR, and its TCRdb copy is limited to in-frame clones, with some not included. The table has approximately 89,000 clones, 69% seen once. The sequenced material came from PBMCs. The receptors were sampled from a female donor in good health and CMV-seronegative.

This sequence joins TRBV5-1 and TRBJ1-2; D might be TRBD1 (6 bases). CDR3 length: 16 residues. Germline CDR1 SGHRS, CDR2 YFSETQ. V shed 0 bases and J shed 7 bases, with 19 bases lying between them. The CDR3 sequence is CASSLAGQGQDGGYTF. CDR3 nucleotide sequence: TGCGCCAGCAGCTTGGCCGGCCAGGGGCAGGACGGTGGCTACACCTTC.

The rearrangement uses TRBV19 and TRBJ2-1; tentative D call: TRBD2 (7 bases). The CDR3 extends over 14 amino acids. The V and J ends lost 7 bases and 7 bases respectively, with 17 bases between them. The germline gives CDR1 LNHDA, CDR2 SQIVND (reference sequence). This CDR3 is CASTSLGGGNEQFF. DNA of the CDR3: TGTGCCAGTACCTCCCTGGGAGGGGGAAATGAGCAGTTCTTC.

The rearrangement uses TRBV6-5 and TRBJ2-3, with D hard to call. The CDR3 spans 14 residues. V was cut by 2 bases and J by 0 bases, with 6 bases left in between. Germline CDR1 is MNHEY and CDR2 is SVGAGI. CDR3 loop: CASSYKTSTDTQYF. The CDR3 nucleotides read TGTGCCAGCAGTTACAAAACTAGCACAGATACGCAGTATTTT.

CDR3 loop: CASSASGGGNTEAFF. The CDR3 coding sequence is TGTGCCAGCAGTGCCTCAGGCGGGGGGAACACTGAAGCTTTCTTT. The chain combines TRBV25-1 with TRBJ1-1; tentatively, D is TRBD1 (5 bases). CDR1 and CDR2 (germline): MGHDK, SYGVNS. CDR3 length equals 15 residues. V lost 4 bases and J lost 1, with 13 bases in between. The full variable domain, completed using reference TRBV25-1 and TRBJ1-1, is EADIYQTPRYLVIGTGKKITLECSQTMGHDKMYWYQQDPGMELHLIHYSYGVNSTEKGDLSSESTVSRIRTEHFPLTLESARPSHTSQYLCASSASGGGNTEAFFGQGTRLTVV.

The chain couples TRBV19 to TRBJ1-1, with 7 positions matching TRBD1. CDR3 size: 13 residues. The germline V gene has CDR1 LNHDA and CDR2 SQIVND (reference sequence). V lost 5 bases and J lost 6; bases outside the gene matches: 6. CDR3 nucleotide sequence: TGTGCCAGTAGTCCGGGCAGGGGGGCTGAAGCTTTCTTT. This codes for CASSPGRGAEAFF.

The chain joins TRBV7-9 to TRBJ2-1; 11 positions match TRBD2. V lost 4 bases, J lost 5 bases, and 13 bases stayed unmatched. Germline CDR1 is SEHNR and CDR2 is FQNEAQ (reference sequence). This CDR3 contains 18 residues. The CDR3 DNA follows: TGTGCCAGCAGCTCCCAGGGACCACTAGCGGGAGAGAACAATGAGCAGTTCTTC. Its protein is CASSSQGPLAGENNEQFF.

V is TRBV7-2 and J is TRBJ1-2, with D possibly being TRBD1 (6 bases). Trimming cost V 5 bases and J 2 bases, with 12 bases left between them. There are 14 residues in the CDR3. Germline lookup yields CDR1 SGHTA and CDR2 FQGNSA. This chain's CDR3 is CASSTRTVNYGYTF. The CDR3 nucleotides read TGTGCCAGCAGCACCCGGACAGTGAACTATGGCTACACCTTC.

The V and J genes are TRBV9 and TRBJ2-3, with 7 bases matching TRBD2. Looked up from germline, CDR1 is SGDLS and CDR2 is YYNGEE. CDR3 length: 15 amino acids. With 3 bases clipped from V and 2 bases from J, the junction kept 6 bases outside the gene matches. CDR3 DNA: TGTGCCAGCAGCGCCGGACTAGTCTACACAGATACGCAGTATTTT. It encodes CASSAGLVYTDTQYF.

CDR3 region: CAWRAGGTYNEQFF. As DNA, the CDR3 is TGTGCCTGGAGAGCGGGGGGCACCTACAATGAGCAGTTCTTC. The chain has TRBV30 and TRBJ2-1; TRBD2 agrees at 9 bases. Per germline, CDR1 GTSNPN and CDR2 SVGIG (reference sequence). V shed 3 bases, J shed 2 bases, and the junction held 2 bases outside the gene matches. This CDR3 is 14 amino acids long.

Only one count was recorded for this clone. The rearrangement joins TRBV1 to TRBJ1-5; TRBD1 is taken as the D call from the table, unchecked against the DNA. TRBV1 is noted as a pseudogene. This CDR3 is 16 amino acids long. This CDR3 is CTSSRDSHCGNQPQHF. In DNA, the CDR3 is TGCACCAGCAGCCGGGACAGCCACTGCGGCAATCAGCCCCAGCATTTT.